The next 30 T cell receptor beta chains were all read from a single sample in a study of blood T cell repertoires in COVID-19. Here immunoSEQ multiplex PCR was the method, and the copy in TCRdb shows in-frame clones only, minus some. The sample contains approximately 220,000 clones, 65% to 90% of which appear only once. The specimen was peripheral blood. The receptors come from a man aged 50 to 60 with acute or convalescent COVID-19.

This rearrangement joins TRBV5-4 to TRBJ1-1; maybe TRBD1 (6 bases). V lost 2 bases and J 4 bases, leaving 15 bases between the germline ends. The CDR3 extends over 15 amino acids. From germline, CDR1 is SGHNT and CDR2 YYREEE (reference sequence). CDR3 amino acids: CASSFAPTGSTEAFF. DNA for the CDR3: TGTGCCAGCAGCTTCGCCCCTACAGGGTCCACTGAAGCTTTCTTT.

This chain's CDR3 is CASSQGASYTEAFF. DNA of the CDR3: TGTGCCAGCAGTCAGGGGGCATCCTACACTGAAGCTTTCTTT. The genes are TRBV6-5 and TRBJ1-1; 8 positions agree with TRBD1. Trimming cost V 5 bases and J 3 bases; bases outside gene matches: 5. The CDR3 has 14 amino acids. Germline V lookup: CDR1 MNHEY, CDR2 SVGAGI.

The chain employs TRBV19 and TRBJ2-5, with TRBD1 matching over 9 bases. Looked up from germline, CDR1 is LNHDA and CDR2 is SQIVND (reference sequence). Trimming cost V 4 bases and J 2 bases; bases outside gene matches: 5. The CDR3 has 15 residues. The CDR3 is CASSTGQGTQETQYF. The CDR3 coding sequence is TGTGCCAGTAGTACCGGACAGGGGACACAAGAGACCCAGTACTTC.

V gene TRBV5-6 combines with J gene TRBJ1-1; weak D call: TRBD1 (6 bases). This CDR3 is built from 12 residues. V was clipped by 3 bases and J by 6 bases, with 9 bases between them. Germline CDR1 SGHDT, CDR2 YYEEEE. The CDR3 loop is CASSSEGAEAFF. The DNA of the CDR3 is TGTGCCAGCAGCTCCGAGGGGGCTGAAGCTTTCTTT.

This rearrangement joins TRBV10-3 to TRBJ1-1; TRBD1 aligns across 7 bases. The germline gives CDR1 ENHRY, CDR2 SYGVKD. The CDR3 has 15 residues. With V trimmed by 3 bases and J by 0 bases, 4 bases remained unmatched. CDR3 bases: TGTGCCATCAGTGACCAGGGACAGATGAACACTGAAGCTTTCTTT. This gives the protein CAISDQGQMNTEAFF.

This clone has only one observation. The V call is TRBV24-1, the J call TRBJ2-1, with 9 bases identical to TRBD1. Germline V gene data show CDR1 as KGHDR and CDR2 as SFDVKD. The CDR3 covers 15 residues. The V gene end was trimmed by 4 bases and the J gene end by 4 bases; junction bases not matched to a gene: 4. The DNA of the CDR3 is TGTGCCACCAGTGAAACCGGGACAGGGTACAATGAGCAGTTCTTC. It encodes CATSETGTGYNEQFF.

Only one count was recorded for this clone. The chain is built from TRBV27 and TRBJ1-5; 7 bases align to TRBD1. Per the germline V gene, CDR1 is MNHEY and CDR2 is SMNVEV (reference sequence). Losses at the gene ends were 8 bases for V and 4 bases for J; bases not matched to a gene: 5. This CDR3 region has 13 residues. This CDR3 reads CASSETGNQPQHF. CDR3 DNA: TGTGCCAGCTCTGAGACAGGGAATCAGCCCCAGCATTTT.

The V call is TRBV6-5, the J call TRBJ2-1, with D perhaps TRBD1 (6 bases). Germline assignment: CDR1 MNHEY and CDR2 SVGAGI. V was pared by 6 bases and J by 3 bases, with 12 bases between. This CDR3 has 14 residues. CDR3: CASRTGTNYNEQFF. The CDR3 nucleotides are TGTGCCAGCAGAACCGGGACAAACTACAATGAGCAGTTCTTC.

The genes are TRBV2 and TRBJ1-2; 7 positions match TRBD1. Germline CDR1 and CDR2: SNHLY and FYNNEI. The CDR3 runs 15 residues. The V gene end was trimmed by 7 bases and the J gene end by 7 bases; junction bases not matched to a gene: 15. This CDR3 is CASKAIVGGGGGYTF. CDR3 nucleotide sequence: TGTGCCAGCAAAGCAATCGTAGGAGGGGGCGGTGGCTACACCTTC. Using reference TRBV2 and TRBJ1-2 for the parts outside the CDR3, the full variable domain is EPEVTQTPSHQVTQMGQEVILRCVPISNHLYFYWYRQILGQKVEFLVSFYNNEISEKSEIFDDQFSVERPDGSNFTLKIRSTKLEDSAMYFCASKAIVGGGGGYTFGSGTRLTVV.

The CDR3 nucleotides are TGTGCCAGCAGCCAGATTTCCCAGGGTAGTGGTTCACCCCTCCACTTT. This encodes CASSQISQGSGSPLHF. The chain joins TRBV14 to TRBJ1-6; a possible D gene is TRBD1 (5 bases). This CDR3 is 16 amino acids long. CDR1 SGHDN and CDR2 FVKESK come from the germline V gene. Trimming removed 3 bases from V and 9 bases from J, with 18 bases in between. The full variable domain, rest sourced from reference TRBV14 and TRBJ1-6, is EAGVTQFPSHSVIEKGQTVTLRCDPISGHDNLYWYRRVMGKEIKFLLHFVKESKQDESGMPNNRFLAERTGGTYSTLKVQPAELEDSGVYFCASSQISQGSGSPLHFGNGTRLTVT.

The V gene is TRBV7-8, the J gene TRBJ1-5; the D is unclear. V gave up 4 bases and J gave up 3 bases, with 19 bases separating them. Germline V gene lookup returns CDR1 SGHVS and CDR2 FQNEAQ. This CDR3 is 17 amino acids long. This chain's CDR3 is CASSSREGIPSNQPQHF. CDR3 DNA: TGTGCCAGCAGCTCCAGAGAGGGCATCCCCTCCAATCAGCCCCAGCATTTT. The full variable domain, completed using reference TRBV7-8 and TRBJ1-5, is GAGVSQSPRYKVAKRGQDVALRCDPISGHVSLFWYQQALGQGPEFLTYFQNEAQLDKSGLPSDRFFAERPEGSVSTLKIQRTQQEDSAVYLCASSSREGIPSNQPQHFGDGTRLSIL.

This clone was seen just once. The DNA of the CDR3 is TGTGCCAGCTCACCTCGGGACCCCCAGGGGGAAAAACTGTTTTTT. It yields the protein CASSPRDPQGEKLFF. The chain employs TRBV18 and TRBJ1-4; a possible D gene is TRBD1 (6 bases). Germline loops: CDR1 KGHSH, CDR2 LQKENI. The CDR3 spans 15 residues. Trimming took off 3 bases at V and 8 bases at J, with 16 bases between the two ends. Supplemented by reference TRBV18 and TRBJ1-4, the full variable domain reads NAGVMQNPRHLVRRRGQEARLRCSPMKGHSHVYWYRQLPEEGLKFMVYLQKENIIDESGMPKERFSAEFPKEGPSILRIQQVVRGDSAAYFCASSPRDPQGEKLFFGSGTQLSVL.

The table lists this clone with a count of one. The chain has TRBV6-6 and TRBJ2-3, with TRBD2 identical over 10 bases. The V gene end was trimmed by 2 bases and the J gene end by 5 bases; junction bases not matched to a gene: 7. Germline V gene lookup returns CDR1 MNHNY and CDR2 SVGAGI (reference sequence). CDR3 length equals 16 residues. The CDR3 spells CASSYESGGAIDTQYF. The CDR3 DNA is TGTGCCAGCAGTTACGAAAGCGGGGGGGCGATAGATACGCAGTATTTT.

The chain uses TRBV9 and TRBJ1-2; TRBD1 is a possible D gene (6 bases). V was trimmed by 5 bases and J by 2 bases, leaving 13 bases between them. The germline CDR1 and CDR2 sequences are SGDLS and YYNGEE. The CDR3 extends over 14 amino acids. The CDR3 DNA reads as TGTGCCAGCAGTAGACAGGTTGAAAACTATGGCTACACCTTC. Translating it yields CASSRQVENYGYTF.

V gene TRBV3-1 (or the pseudogene TRBV3-2) combines with J gene TRBJ1-6; D is ambiguous. Per the germline V gene, CDR1 is LGHDT and CDR2 is YNNKEL (reference sequence). Deletions cut 1 base from V and 8 bases from J, with 9 bases between. The CDR3 runs to 14 residues. CDR3 sequence: CASSQGPRDSPLHF. The CDR3 region has the DNA TGTGCCAGCAGCCAAGGCCCCCGGGATTCACCCCTCCACTTT.

The gene calls are TRBV10-3 and TRBJ1-6; D not certain. With 4 bases removed from V and 0 bases from J, the gap between germline ends came to 4 bases. The germline V gene encodes CDR1 ENHRY and CDR2 SYGVKD. The length of the CDR3 is 14 residues. The CDR3 coding sequence is TGTGCCATCAGTGGCAGCTCCTATAATTCACCCCTCCACTTT. Translation: CAISGSSYNSPLHF.

V gene TRBV2 combines with J gene TRBJ1-3; 7 bases line up with TRBD1. V trimming: 6 bases; J trimming: 0 bases; junction bases outside the gene matches: 5. The CDR3 is 15 amino acids. Germline lookup yields CDR1 SNHLY and CDR2 FYNNEI. CDR3 sequence: CASSSQGLSGNTIYF. The CDR3 nucleotides read TGTGCCAGCAGCTCACAGGGGCTCTCTGGAAACACCATATATTTT.

This CDR3 is CASSPTGTSSGANVLTF. CDR3 in DNA: TGTGCCAGTAGTCCCACCGGGACTAGCTCTGGGGCCAACGTCCTGACTTTC. The V call is TRBV19, the J call TRBJ2-6; 8 positions agree with TRBD2. J gave up 0 bases and V 5 bases, and 6 bases lay outside the gene matches. Germline loops: CDR1 LNHDA, CDR2 SQIVND (reference sequence). The CDR3 has 17 residues.

This clone was found once. V gene TRBV15 combines with J gene TRBJ2-3; 9 bases fit TRBD1. CDR3 size: 16 residues. V dropped 3 bases and J dropped 3; count of bases not matched to a gene: 7. In germline, CDR1 is LNHNV, CDR2 YYDKDF (reference sequence). The CDR3 loop reads CATSSGVDRGTDTQYF. CDR3 sequence (DNA): TGTGCCACCAGCAGTGGGGTCGACAGGGGGACAGATACGCAGTATTTT.

The chain has TRBV5-1 and TRBJ1-6; TRBD1 might be the D (6 bases). V lost 1 base and J lost 0, with 17 bases in between. The CDR3 is 19 amino acids. The germline V gene has CDR1 SGHRS and CDR2 YFSETQ. The CDR3 DNA sequence: TGCGCCAGCAGCTTGCAACCACAGGGCCCGAGCTCCTATAATTCACCCCTCCACTTT. Protein: CASSLQPQGPSSYNSPLHF.

V and J are TRBV2 and TRBJ2-3; D possibly corresponds to TRBD2 (6 bases). Germline CDR1 and CDR2: SNHLY and FYNNEI. The CDR3 has 15 amino acids. Trimming left V 7 bases short and J 3 bases short, with 17 bases between. CDR3 loop: CASNLLGGATDTQYF. CDR3 DNA sequence: TGTGCCAGCAATCTTCTCGGGGGAGCAACAGATACGCAGTATTTT.

The rearrangement uses TRBV2 and TRBJ2-3; 7 positions match TRBD2. Germline lookup yields CDR1 SNHLY and CDR2 FYNNEI. The CDR3 is made up of 15 amino acids. V shed 7 bases, J shed 6 bases, and the junction held 13 bases outside the gene matches. The CDR3 coding sequence is TGTGCCAGCAATGGTGTAATGGCGGGGGACGATACGCAGTATTTT. It is translated as CASNGVMAGDDTQYF.

This rearrangement joins TRBV7-6 to TRBJ1-4, with TRBD1 as a possible D gene (5 bases). Germline V gives CDR1 SGHVS, CDR2 FNYEAQ. CDR3 size: 14 residues. Trimming cost V 7 bases and J 4 bases, with 13 bases left between them. CDR3 sequence (DNA): TGTGCCAGCAAGAGCGGGGGATTTAATGAAAAACTGTTTTTT. Protein product: CASKSGGFNEKLFF.

This clone has only one observation. The V and J genes are TRBV12-3 or TRBV12-4 and TRBJ2-5; 8 nucleotides match TRBD1. The CDR3 is 13 amino acids. The trim removed 7 bases at V and 5 bases at J, leaving 6 bases unmatched. CDR3 sequence (DNA): TGTGCCAGCAAACAGGGGGACCGGGAGACCCAGTACTTC. This sequence encodes CASKQGDRETQYF.

The rearrangement joins TRBV10-3 to TRBJ2-7, with TRBD1 as a possible D gene (6 bases). Germline V gene lookup returns CDR1 ENHRY and CDR2 SYGVKD. CDR3 length: 19 amino acids. V lost 6 bases to trimming and J lost 9 bases, with 36 bases between them. The CDR3 DNA reads TGTGCCATCAGCGACCCCACCAGGGGCGGCGGCGGCTTGCTTTCACGGCAGTACTTC. This gives the protein CAISDPTRGGGGLLSRQYF.

The V gene is TRBV18, the J gene TRBJ1-1, with 7 bases lining up with TRBD1. Germline V gene lookup returns CDR1 KGHSH and CDR2 LQKENI. Losses at the gene ends were 3 bases for V and 7 bases for J; bases not matched to a gene: 5. This CDR3 is 13 amino acids long. In DNA form, the CDR3 reads TGTGCCAGCTCACCGGGGACAGCAAATGAAGCTTTCTTT. Translated: CASSPGTANEAFF.

This chain joins TRBV27 and TRBJ2-5; 10 bases are shared with TRBD1. Germline V CDR1 and CDR2: MNHEY, SMNVEV (reference sequence). V lost 5 bases and J lost 5; bases outside the gene matches: 14. This CDR3 comprises 17 residues. The CDR3 spells CASSPGTGAKGGETQYF. The CDR3 region has the DNA TGTGCCAGCAGTCCCGGGACAGGGGCGAAGGGTGGGGAGACCCAGTACTTC.

V is TRBV30 and J is TRBJ1-5; possible D gene TRBD1, 5 bases. This CDR3 region has 14 residues. Germline values: CDR1 GTSNPN, CDR2 SVGIG (reference sequence). V lost 0 bases and J lost 1, with 7 bases in between. CDR3: CAWSVRGSNQPQHF. In DNA form, the CDR3 reads TGTGCCTGGAGTGTTAGGGGAAGCAATCAGCCCCAGCATTTT.

The chain combines TRBV6-1 with TRBJ2-3; possible D gene TRBD1, 6 bases. The CDR3 is 18 amino acids. Germline V gene lookup returns CDR1 MNHNS and CDR2 SASEGT. Trimming removed 0 bases at V and 1 base at J, with 17 bases between. The CDR3 loop is CASSEALGWDTRTDTQYF. In DNA, the CDR3 is TGTGCCAGCAGTGAAGCGCTCGGGTGGGACACCCGCACAGATACGCAGTATTTT.

The V and J genes are TRBV5-1 and TRBJ2-4, with a weak D call TRBD1 (6 bases). This CDR3 has 14 amino acids. Deletions cut 4 bases from V and 8 bases from J, with 16 bases between. In germline, CDR1 is SGHRS, CDR2 YFSETQ. CDR3 nucleotides: TGCGCCAGCAGCCCTTTCACCGCAGGGGACATTCAGTACTTC. Protein: CASSPFTAGDIQYF.